These 27 T cell receptor beta chains were all obtained from the same sample, sequenced in a study of shared clonotypes between healthy human individuals. The method was immunoSEQ multiplex PCR; TCRdb's version includes in-frame clones alone and lacks a portion of them. Here the sample spans millions of clones, just over 90% being singletons. The sample consisted of naive CD4+ T cells sorted from blood. The subset denotes: CD45RA+ positively selected. The source is a man between 18 and 29 years old in good health.

V is TRBV9 and J is TRBJ2-1, with D perhaps TRBD2 (6 bases). Trimming took off 4 bases at V and 7 bases at J, with 12 bases between the two ends. The germline V gene encodes CDR1 SGDLS and CDR2 YYNGEE. The CDR3 is 13 amino acids. The CDR3 nucleotides read TGTGCCAGCAGCCCCCGACTAGTTAATGAGCAGTTCTTC. This sequence encodes CASSPRLVNEQFF. Variable domain in full (rest from reference TRBV9 and TRBJ2-1): DSGVTQTPKHLITATGQRVTLRCSPRSGDLSVYWYQQSLDQGLQFLIQYYNGEERAKGNILERFSAQQFPDLHSELNLSSLELGDSALYFCASSPRLVNEQFFGPGTRLTVL.

The J gene is TRBJ1-6, the V gene TRBV7-2; D uncertain. The CDR3 runs 13 residues. Germline loops: CDR1 SGHTA, CDR2 FQGNSA. V lost 7 bases and J lost 6, with 10 bases in between. Written as DNA, the CDR3 is TGTGCCAGCAAACTACAGATTAATTCACCCCTCCACTTT. As protein: CASKLQINSPLHF.

The gene calls are TRBV5-1 and TRBJ1-5; 7 bases are a match to TRBD1. J was trimmed by 4 bases and V by 7 bases; bases with no gene match: 17. CDR1 is SGHRS and CDR2 is YFSETQ in the germline V gene. This CDR3 has 17 amino acids. The CDR3 DNA sequence: TGCGCCAGCTCTAGGGATCCGACAGGGAAGGGTAATCAGCCCCAGCATTTT. Amino acids: CASSRDPTGKGNQPQHF.

In the case of this clone: The sample carries other DNA sequences with the same CDR3. The chain joins TRBV6-5 to TRBJ1-5, with a tentative D call TRBD1 (5 bases). Deletions cut 6 bases from V and 2 bases from J, with 8 bases between. The CDR3 consists of 13 residues. The germline gives CDR1 MNHEY, CDR2 SVGAGI. The DNA for the CDR3 is TGTGCCAGCAGAACGGGGGGCAATCAGCCCCAGCATTTT. It translates to CASRTGGNQPQHF.

This chain links TRBV28 with TRBJ2-3; 8 bases line up with TRBD1. Germline V lookup: CDR1 MDHEN, CDR2 SYDVKM. The CDR3 extends over 17 amino acids. The J segment lost 1 base and the V segment lost 3 bases, leaving 9 bases of the junction unmatched. DNA of the CDR3: TGTGCCAGCAGTTTGTCGGACAGGGTATGGGGCACAGATACGCAGTATTTT. Its protein is CASSLSDRVWGTDTQYF. Full variable domain (remainder filled in from reference TRBV28 and TRBJ2-3): DVKVTQSSRYLVKRTGEKVFLECVQDMDHENMFWYRQDPGLGLRLIYFSYDVKMKEKGDIPEGYSVSREKKERFSLILESASTNQTSMYLCASSLSDRVWGTDTQYFGPGTRLTVL.

The chain combines TRBV2 with TRBJ2-3; D gene ambiguous. V was cut by 5 bases and J by 5 bases, with 8 bases left in between. This CDR3 is 12 amino acids long. Germline V gene lookup returns CDR1 SNHLY and CDR2 FYNNEI. The CDR3 DNA reads TGTGCCAGCAGTTTAGAGGAAGATACGCAGTATTTT. Its protein product is CASSLEEDTQYF.

This clone was found once. The DNA of the CDR3 is TGCGCCAGCAGCTTGGGGGAAGGCTCTGGAAACACCATATATTTT. Amino acids: CASSLGEGSGNTIYF. The chain carries TRBV5-1 and TRBJ1-3; D is unresolved. This CDR3 comprises 15 residues. Germline CDR1 is SGHRS and CDR2 is YFSETQ. Trimming took off 0 bases at V and 0 bases at J, with 7 bases between the two ends.

This chain joins TRBV19 and TRBJ2-7, with 9 bases identical to TRBD1. Germline V CDR1 and CDR2: LNHDA, SQIVND (reference sequence). The ends lost 3 bases at V and 2 bases at J; junction bases unmatched: 5. The CDR3 runs 15 residues. The DNA of the CDR3 is TGTGCCAGTAGTATGTCCGGACAGGGGCCCTACGAGCAGTACTTC. Encoded protein: CASSMSGQGPYEQYF.

CDR3 nucleotides: TGTGCCAGCTGGAAGGGGGGTTCCTACAATGAGCAGTTCTTC. Protein: CASWKGGSYNEQFF. The genes are TRBV6-9 and TRBJ2-1; the D call may be TRBD1 or TRBD2 (6 bases each). CDR3 length: 14 residues. Trimming removed 8 bases from V and 1 base from J, with 12 bases in between. Germline CDR1 reads MNHGY; CDR2 reads SVAAGI.

V gene TRBV6-1 combines with J gene TRBJ1-5; TRBD1 matches 7 bases. Germline trimming cut 0 bases from V and 0 bases from J; bases unmatched to any gene: 11. This CDR3 spans 19 amino acids. The germline V gene has CDR1 MNHNS and CDR2 SASEGT. CDR3 loop: CASSEAKRRTGYSNQPQHF. DNA of the CDR3: TGTGCCAGCAGTGAAGCGAAGAGAAGGACAGGTTATAGCAATCAGCCCCAGCATTTT.

The chain carries TRBV29-1 and TRBJ2-3; 7 bases line up with TRBD2. Germline lookup yields CDR1 SQVTM and CDR2 ANQGSEA. With V trimmed by 7 bases and J by 2 bases, 9 bases remained unmatched. The CDR3 loop spans 14 amino acids. The CDR3 DNA follows: TGCAGCGCCGGGGGGACTTCTTACACAGATACGCAGTATTTT. This sequence encodes CSAGGTSYTDTQYF.

The chain links TRBV7-9 to TRBJ2-1, with D perhaps matching TRBD2 (6 bases). V was clipped by 5 bases and J by 8 bases, with 22 bases between them. The CDR3 runs 16 residues. Germline assignment: CDR1 SEHNR and CDR2 FQNEAQ (reference sequence). The CDR3 sequence: CASSPSWAGRIDEQFF. CDR3 coding DNA: TGTGCCAGCAGCCCATCGTGGGCAGGGAGGATTGATGAGCAGTTCTTC.

The rearrangement uses TRBV5-4 and TRBJ1-6; a weak D match, TRBD1 (6 bases). CDR1 and CDR2 from the germline V gene are SGHNT and YYREEE (reference sequence). The CDR3 extends over 18 amino acids. Trimming removed 1 base from V and 0 bases from J, with 14 bases in between. The CDR3 protein is CASSLYGTKSSYNSPLHF. The CDR3 DNA follows: TGTGCCAGCAGCTTGTACGGGACAAAGAGCTCCTATAATTCACCCCTCCACTTT.

This chain joins TRBV19 and TRBJ1-1; TRBD1 aligns across 7 bases. In germline, CDR1 is LNHDA, CDR2 SQIVND (reference sequence). V lost 4 bases to trimming and J lost 2 bases; unmatched junction nucleotides: 10. The CDR3 length is 16 residues. CDR3 residues: CASSTRTGEINTEAFF. Here the CDR3 DNA reads TGTGCCAGTAGTACCCGGACAGGAGAAATTAACACTGAAGCTTTCTTT.

A note on this clone: This likely comes from a read error, as the CDR3 has no conserved phenylalanine or tryptophan at its end. Because the CDR3's place on the DNA is in doubt, the DNA is left out and the CDR3 is given as listed by TCRdb. The V call is TRBV20-1, the J call TRBJ1-1. With termini counted, the CDR3 has 8 amino acids. Germline V CDR1 and CDR2: DFQATT, SNEGSKA (reference sequence). The CDR3: CSATRTDP.

About this clone: The sample contains more than one DNA sequence encoding this CDR3. The chain joins TRBV29-1 to TRBJ1-1, with 8 bases that match TRBD1. Trimming took 6 bases from V and 5 from J; bases not matched to a gene: 5. The CDR3 consists of 12 residues. Germline V CDR1 and CDR2: SQVTM, ANQGSEA. The CDR3 loop is CSVDRGWTEAFF. CDR3 nucleotides: TGCAGCGTAGACAGGGGATGGACTGAAGCTTTCTTT.

The gene calls are TRBV11-2 and TRBJ2-2; possibly TRBD1 for D (5 bases). Germline CDR1 reads SGHAT; CDR2 reads FQNNGV. The CDR3 runs to 15 residues. V lost 6 bases and J lost 0, with 11 bases in between. CDR3 nucleotide sequence: TGTGCCAGCAGGGCTGACAGAGCGAACACCGGGGAGCTGTTTTTT. Its protein product is CASRADRANTGELFF. Full variable domain (rest looked up from reference TRBV11-2 and TRBJ2-2): EAGVAQSPRYKIIEKRQSVAFWCNPISGHATLYWYQQILGQGPKLLIQFQNNGVVDDSQLPKDRFSAERLKGVDSTLKIQPAKLEDSAVYLCASRADRANTGELFFGEGSRLTVL.

This chain uses TRBV7-3 with TRBJ1-1, with D possibly matching TRBD1 (5 bases). CDR1 SGHTA and CDR2 FQGTGA come from the germline V gene. The CDR3 has 13 amino acids. The V end was cut by 3 bases, the J end by 5 bases, with 10 bases between. The CDR3 spells CASSLDWGTEAFF. As DNA, the CDR3 is TGTGCCAGCAGCTTGGACTGGGGGACTGAAGCTTTCTTT. The full variable domain, rest sourced from reference TRBV7-3 and TRBJ1-1, is GAGVSQTPSNKVTEKGKYVELRCDPISGHTALYWYRQSLGQGPEFLIYFQGTGAADDSGLPNDRFFAVRPEGSVSTLKIQRTERGDSAVYLCASSLDWGTEAFFGQGTRLTVV.

The CDR3 sequence: CASSQDSSATDTQYF. Written as DNA, the CDR3 is TGCGCCAGCAGCCAAGATAGTAGCGCCACAGATACGCAGTATTTT. The chain employs TRBV4-3 and TRBJ2-3; a possible D gene is TRBD2 (5 bases). CDR3 size: 15 residues. Between the trimmed V and J ends, which lost 0 bases and 2 bases, there was a span of 9 bases. Germline CDR1 is LGHNA and CDR2 is YSLEER.

Remarks on this clone: Other DNA sequences within the sample encode an identical CDR3. The chain couples TRBV7-3 to TRBJ2-5; TRBD2 aligns across 10 bases. This CDR3 spans 15 amino acids. From germline, CDR1 is SGHTA and CDR2 FQGTGA. Trimming cost V 5 bases and J 1 base; bases outside gene matches: 4. CDR3 sequence reads: CASSPLAGAQETQYF. DNA of the CDR3: TGTGCCAGCAGCCCCCTAGCGGGGGCCCAAGAGACCCAGTACTTC.

V gene TRBV9 combines with J gene TRBJ1-2; TRBD1 is a possible D gene (6 bases). The V end was cut by 4 bases, the J end by 3 bases, with 22 bases between. Germline CDR1 SGDLS, CDR2 YYNGEE. The length of the CDR3 is 17 residues. CDR3 sequence: CASSTRGRGPMDYGYTF. Here the CDR3 DNA reads TGTGCCAGCAGCACCCGGGGGCGGGGCCCTATGGACTATGGCTACACCTTC.

The chain links TRBV19 to TRBJ2-2; TRBD2 aligns across 9 bases. CDR1 is LNHDA, CDR2 SQIVND, per germline (reference sequence). The CDR3 consists of 12 residues. V trimming: 7 bases; J trimming: 6 bases; junction bases outside the gene matches: 0. As DNA, the CDR3 is TGTGCCAGTAAGCGGGAGGCCGGGGAGCTGTTTTTT. Encoded protein: CASKREAGELFF.

The chain employs TRBV5-1 and TRBJ2-1, with 7 nucleotides matching TRBD2. The CDR3 is made up of 15 amino acids. Per germline, CDR1 SGHRS and CDR2 YFSETQ. V was clipped by 7 bases and J by 5 bases; unmatched bases: 12. CDR3 sequence (DNA): TGCGCCAGCGGGAGTGGCGGGAGTTCCGACAATGAGCAGTTCTTC. Amino acid sequence: CASGSGGSSDNEQFF.

The gene calls are TRBV19 and TRBJ2-3, with 13 bases aligning to TRBD2. This CDR3 region has 18 residues. J was trimmed by 1 base and V by 3 bases; bases with no gene match: 7. Per the germline V gene, CDR1 is LNHDA and CDR2 is SQIVND (reference sequence). The DNA for the CDR3 is TGTGCCAGTAGTATGAAGCGACTAGCGGGGGGCCGCACAGATACGCAGTATTTT. This gives the protein CASSMKRLAGGRTDTQYF. The variable domain in full, with the rest retrieved from reference TRBV19 and TRBJ2-3, is DGGITQSPKYLFRKEGQNVTLSCEQNLNHDAMYWYRQDPGQGLRLIYYSQIVNDFQKGDIAEGYSVSREKKESFPLTVTSAQKNPTAFYLCASSMKRLAGGRTDTQYFGPGTRLTVL.

In its sample, this clone was seen once. The chain has TRBV5-1 and TRBJ1-3; D not resolved. The V end was cut by 2 bases, the J end by 1 base, with 7 bases between. There are 14 residues in the CDR3. Germline V gene sequence: CDR1 SGHRS, CDR2 YFSETQ. CDR3 protein: CASSFDGSGNTIYF. The CDR3, as DNA: TGCGCCAGCAGCTTCGACGGGTCTGGAAACACCATATATTTT. Supplemented by reference TRBV5-1 and TRBJ1-3, the full variable domain reads KAGVTQTPRYLIKTRGQQVTLSCSPISGHRSVSWYQQTPGQGLQFLFEYFSETQRNKGNFPGRFSGRQFSNSRSEMNVSTLELGDSALYLCASSFDGSGNTIYFGEGSWLTVV.

This chain joins TRBV19 and TRBJ1-5, with D perhaps TRBD1 (5 bases). The V and J ends lost 5 bases and 3 bases respectively, with 14 bases between them. CDR3 length: 15 amino acids. Germline CDR1 LNHDA, CDR2 SQIVND (reference sequence). This CDR3 reads CASSLVGVYNQPQHF. The CDR3 DNA is TGTGCCAGTAGTCTCGTAGGGGTCTACAATCAGCCCCAGCATTTT.

The chain is built from TRBV27 and TRBJ2-1; D call uncertain. V was shortened by 4 bases and J by 6 bases, with 13 bases between the two germline ends. This CDR3 region has 14 residues. Per the germline V gene, CDR1 is MNHEY and CDR2 is SMNVEV (reference sequence). The CDR3 DNA is TGTGCCAGCAGTTCAGGTCGATTAGGCAATGAGCAGTTCTTC. It encodes CASSSGRLGNEQFF.